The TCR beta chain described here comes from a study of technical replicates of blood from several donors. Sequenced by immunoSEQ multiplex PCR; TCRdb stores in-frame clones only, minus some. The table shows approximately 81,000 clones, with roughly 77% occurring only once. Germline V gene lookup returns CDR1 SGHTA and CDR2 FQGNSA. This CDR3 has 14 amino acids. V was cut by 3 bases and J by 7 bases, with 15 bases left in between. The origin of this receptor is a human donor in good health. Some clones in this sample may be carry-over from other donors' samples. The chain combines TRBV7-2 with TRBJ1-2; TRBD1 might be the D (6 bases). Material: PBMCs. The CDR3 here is CASSFWGLGAGYTF. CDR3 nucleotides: TGTGCCAGCAGCTTCTGGGGCCTGGGGGCTGGCTACACCTTC.